This T cell receptor beta chain is from a study of T-cell reconstitution after alpha-beta-depleted transplantation in children. Germline CDR1 and CDR2: SQVTM and ANQGSEA. Trimming stripped 4 bases from V and 3 bases from J, with 15 bases between. This CDR3 has 15 amino acids. For TCRbeta, the library was prepared with unique molecular identifiers. TCRdb re-called the PCR reads through MiXCR, storing one row per CDR3 protein. The profile covers around 440,000 distinct CDR3 sequences, with 16% appearing a single time and roughly 29% taken by the ten largest. The sample consisted of PBMCs, mostly from graft donor cells, taken 360 days after TCRalphabeta/CD19-depleted stem cell transplant. This receptor was obtained from a boy younger than two who had a stem cell transplant for Wiskott-Aldrich syndrome, so the T cells may come from the graft donor. J is TRBJ2-2 and V is TRBV29-1, with D hard to call. CDR3 region: CSVVLSWRYTGELFF. CDR3 nucleotides: TGCAGCGTTGTTTTGTCCTGGAGATACACCGGGGAGCTGTTTTTT.